This T cell receptor beta chain was identified during a study of blood T cell repertoires in COVID-19 (TCRdb year 2020). With regard to the full study: Samples covering the acute and convalescent phases of COVID-19 were provided by collaborators in the United States, Italy and Spain. Where HLA class I and class II types were available, the types were taken from metadata supplied by the sample provider, not from assay-based typing. The sample metadata nearly always contained a de-identified subject ID, COVID-19 status, age in years and sex. The dataset comprised deeply sampled blood TCRbeta repertoires from subjects exposed to, actively infected with, or recovered from COVID-19. A freely available public database, intended as a resource for researchers studying the immune response to SARS-CoV-2, is where the repertoires were released. Samples came from the ongoing ImmuneRACE study (first 160 participants) plus 1,254 subjects from 6 global collaborators. The material from the prospective study consisted of cDNA or gDNA derived from T cells, B-cell-depleted T cells, or PBMCs. Study-wide findings and limitations: The quantity of clinical and demographic metadata differed by source and by participant and was supplied without curation.

TCRbeta CDR3 regions were amplified from genomic DNA using the immunoSEQ Assay, a bias-controlled multiplex PCR. As for the original processing: Within the assay, amplification of reference gene primers was used to estimate how many nucleated cells each sample contained. To quantify the absolute abundance of each unique TCRbeta CDR3 rearrangement, sequence reads were collapsed and filtered. Productive Simpson clonality was computed per sample as the square root of Simpson's diversity index over productive rearrangements. Held by TCRdb, this immuneACCESS table contains in-frame sequences only and omits some clones. Under half of the omission traces to an unresolved V gene where checked; the cause of the rest is unknown. V and J calls and clone size are given by that table; D and trimming were obtained from the DNA. The sample yields over 600,000 clones; 85% to 90% were counted once. The top ten hold around 0.3% of the sample.

Whole blood was collected in K2EDTA tubes by collaborating institutions according to the institutions' own protocols. For TCRbeta analysis, collaborators shipped samples in one of three forms: frozen whole blood, isolated PBMCs, or DNA extracted from either of those sample types. Notes on this clone: Its antigen target is currently unknown. Qualities for individual bases were not recorded, and no much larger clone is one base off.

The CDR3 numbers 16 residues from cysteine through phenylalanine. Just the 48-base CDR3 DNA is kept, in frame starting at base 1. At the junction V is shortened by 1 base and J by 6 bases; bases outside the gene matches: 7. Via the germline V gene, CDR1 is LGHNA and CDR2 YNFKEQ. The sequence was obtained from a woman under 30 with acute or convalescent COVID-19. This chain joins TRBV4-2 to TRBJ2-1; the junction holds 9 bases that match TRBD2. The specimen sequenced was peripheral blood. The CDR3 reads CASSQGASGGINEQFF. DNA sequence: TGTGCCAGCAGCCAAGGGGCCAGCGGGGGGATCAATGAGCAGTTCTTC.